Below, 22 T cell receptor beta chains from the same sample are listed, as sequenced in a study of cytomegalovirus exposure and HLA in healthy donors (dated 2017 in TCRdb). Library preparation used the immunoSEQ multiplex PCR assay. A mixture of 60 forward primers for TCR Vbeta segments and 13 reverse primers for TCR Jbeta segments was used in the multiplex PCR. Not all clones reach the TCRdb copy of this immuneACCESS table, which keeps in-frame sequences only. Checked studies attribute under half of the gap to unresolved V genes and leave the rest unexplained. The sample records about 100,000 clones, approximately 72% of which are singletons. The ten largest clones capture 2.5% to 3.5% of the sample. The sequenced sample was PBMCs. These receptors originate from a female donor in good health and CMV-seropositive.

This clone was counted a few times. CDR3 sequence (DNA): TGTGCCTGGGCGACCCGACTAGAATACAATGAGCAGTTCTTC. Residues: CAWATRLEYNEQFF. The V gene is TRBV30, the J gene TRBJ2-1; tentatively, D is TRBD2 (6 bases). This CDR3 spans 14 amino acids. CDR1 and CDR2 (germline): GTSNPN, SVGIG (reference sequence). Trimming stripped 5 bases from V and 4 bases from J, with 15 bases between.

The rearrangement uses TRBV5-1 and TRBJ2-6, with 8 bases identical to TRBD1. This CDR3 is 17 amino acids long. After removal of 2 bases from V and 0 bases from J, the junction contained 4 bases not matched to a gene. Germline CDR1 reads SGHRS; CDR2 reads YFSETQ. The CDR3 region has the DNA TGCGCCAGCAGCTTCAGGACAGGGCCCTCTGGGGCCAACGTCCTGACTTTC. The encoded protein is CASSFRTGPSGANVLTF.

CDR3 loop: CASSLGGALSYEQYF. In DNA, the CDR3 is TGTGCCAGCAGCTTAGGTGGGGCCCTGTCCTACGAGCAGTACTTC. The chain links TRBV7-2 to TRBJ2-7; tentative D call: TRBD1 (5 bases). The CDR3 is 15 amino acids. Per the germline V gene, CDR1 is SGHTA and CDR2 is FQGNSA. V dropped 1 base and J dropped 1 base, with 11 bases sitting between them.

The V and J genes are TRBV2 and TRBJ1-2; possible D gene TRBD1, 5 bases. V was trimmed by 3 bases and J by 1 base, leaving 9 bases between them. CDR3 length: 14 amino acids. The V gene's germline CDR1 is SNHLY and CDR2 FYNNEI. The CDR3 coding sequence is TGTGCCAGCAGTGAGGAGGGGCTTAACTATGGCTACACCTTC. Residues: CASSEEGLNYGYTF.

The CDR3 loop is CASSPPVGELFF. CDR3 bases: TGTGCCAGCAGCCCCCCAGTCGGGGAGCTGTTTTTT. The V and J genes are TRBV7-2 and TRBJ2-2; D gene unclear. CDR3 length equals 12 residues. The germline gives CDR1 SGHTA, CDR2 FQGNSA. V was clipped by 5 bases and J by 7 bases, with 8 bases between them.

This chain uses TRBV2 with TRBJ2-2; D is ambiguous. CDR3 length: 15 residues. Germline V gives CDR1 SNHLY, CDR2 FYNNEI. V was shortened by 8 bases and J by 3 bases, with 16 bases between the two germline ends. DNA for the CDR3: TGTGCCAGCCGCGTCTGGAGTGGAGACACCGGGGAGCTGTTTTTT. This codes for CASRVWSGDTGELFF.

This chain connects TRBV5-1 to TRBJ2-2; TRBD2 agrees at 12 bases. Germline V gene sequence: CDR1 SGHRS, CDR2 YFSETQ. This CDR3 is 16 amino acids long. V lost 5 bases to trimming and J lost 6 bases; unmatched junction nucleotides: 8. In nucleotides, the CDR3 is TGCGCCAGCAGGCCCAGACTAGCGGGAGAGGCCGGGGAGCTGTTTTTT. As protein: CASRPRLAGEAGELFF.

This chain joins TRBV4-2 and TRBJ2-1, with 7 bases matching TRBD2. Germline CDR1 is LGHNA and CDR2 is YNFKEQ. This CDR3 has 16 residues. After removal of 0 bases from V and 5 bases from J, the junction contained 7 bases not matched to a gene. CDR3 DNA: TGTGCCAGCAGCCAAGATCTGGGGGGGGACGACAATGAGCAGTTCTTC. As protein: CASSQDLGGDDNEQFF.

This clone has only a few counts. The chain links TRBV7-9 to TRBJ2-1, with TRBD1 matching over 7 bases. The germline V gene has CDR1 SEHNR and CDR2 FQNEAQ (reference sequence). V lost 1 base and J lost 9; bases outside the gene matches: 6. The CDR3 consists of 14 residues. In DNA, the CDR3 is TGTGCCAGCAGCTTAGACAGGGGAAGGGGTGAGCAGTTCTTC. Protein sequence: CASSLDRGRGEQFF.

This chain uses TRBV30 with TRBJ2-1; D unresolved. The germline V gene has CDR1 GTSNPN and CDR2 SVGIG (reference sequence). Trimming left V 1 base short and J 8 bases short, with 12 bases between. This CDR3 contains 13 residues. CDR3 in amino acids: CAWSGVTADEQFF. The DNA of the CDR3 is TGTGCCTGGAGTGGGGTCACGGCGGATGAGCAGTTCTTC.

The gene calls are TRBV9 and TRBJ2-1; 7 bases align to TRBD2. This CDR3 has 15 amino acids. With 2 bases clipped from V and 3 bases from J, the junction kept 5 bases outside the gene matches. The V gene's germline CDR1 is SGDLS and CDR2 YYNGEE. The CDR3 coding sequence is TGTGCCAGCAGCGTTGTGTCTAGCGGCTACAATGAGCAGTTCTTC. Translating gives CASSVVSSGYNEQFF.

The CDR3 nucleotides read TGTGCCAGCGGACAGGTGAACACCGGGGAGCTGTTTTTT. This encodes CASGQVNTGELFF. The chain uses TRBV7-9 and TRBJ2-2, with 7 bases that match TRBD1. V shed 8 bases and J 1 base; nucleotides not matched to a gene: 1. The V gene's germline CDR1 is SEHNR and CDR2 FQNEAQ (reference sequence). The CDR3 runs to 13 residues.

The rearrangement uses TRBV29-1 and TRBJ2-3, with TRBD2 matching 12 bases. V lost 2 bases and J lost 2; bases outside the gene matches: 2. The CDR3 runs to 15 residues. CDR1 is SQVTM and CDR2 is ANQGSEA in the germline V gene. The CDR3 DNA reads as TGCAGCGTTGAAAGGACTAGCGGGACCACAGATACGCAGTATTTT. It translates to CSVERTSGTTDTQYF.

The chain couples TRBV5-1 to TRBJ1-1; TRBD1 might be the D (5 bases). This CDR3 contains 14 residues. V dropped 0 bases and J dropped 4 bases, with 10 bases sitting between them. Germline assignment: CDR1 SGHRS and CDR2 YFSETQ. CDR3 region: CASSLGGGSTEAFF. CDR3 coding DNA: TGCGCCAGCAGCTTGGGGGGCGGGAGCACTGAAGCTTTCTTT. The full variable domain, rest sourced from reference TRBV5-1 and TRBJ1-1, is KAGVTQTPRYLIKTRGQQVTLSCSPISGHRSVSWYQQTPGQGLQFLFEYFSETQRNKGNFPGRFSGRQFSNSRSEMNVSTLELGDSALYLCASSLGGGSTEAFFGQGTRLTVV.

A few counts support this clone. CDR3 sequence (DNA): TGTGCCAGCAGCGTAGCAGGGGCTAATTCACCCCTCCACTTT. Translation: CASSVAGANSPLHF. The genes are TRBV9 and TRBJ1-6; a possible D gene is TRBD1 (6 bases). The germline V gene encodes CDR1 SGDLS and CDR2 YYNGEE. The CDR3 is made up of 14 amino acids. V was cut by 0 bases and J by 6 bases, with 7 bases left in between.

V usage is TRBV29-1 and J usage is TRBJ1-2; D remains unclear. Germline V gives CDR1 SQVTM, CDR2 ANQGSEA. The CDR3 totals 11 residues. Trimming pared 7 bases from V and 4 bases from J, leaving 10 bases between. The CDR3, as DNA: TGCAGCGCCAGTGCTGGCTATGGCTACACCTTC. As protein: CSASAGYGYTF. Based on the CDR3 plus reference TRBV29-1 and TRBJ1-2, the full variable domain is SAVISQKPSRDICQRGTSLTIQCQVDSQVTMMFWYRQQPGQSLTLIATANQGSEATYESGFVIDKFPISRPNLTFSTLTVSNMSPEDSSIYLCSASAGYGYTFGSGTRLTVV.

A few counts support this clone. The gene calls are TRBV28 and TRBJ1-2; D may be TRBD1 (5 bases). V lost 2 bases to trimming and J lost 3 bases, with 13 bases between them. Germline V gene sequence: CDR1 MDHEN, CDR2 SYDVKM. The CDR3 consists of 15 residues. The CDR3 sequence: CASSLGGAGHYGYTF. The CDR3 region has the DNA TGTGCCAGCAGTTTAGGTGGGGCAGGCCACTATGGCTACACCTTC.

The CDR3 sequence is CASSVQLAGSDEQFF. The CDR3 region has the DNA TGTGCCAGCAGCGTACAACTAGCGGGATCCGATGAGCAGTTCTTC. The chain is built from TRBV9 and TRBJ2-1, with 10 bases lining up with TRBD2. The V and J ends lost 1 base and 8 bases, in that order; junction bases with no gene match: 6. The CDR3 is 15 residues long. Germline V gene lookup returns CDR1 SGDLS and CDR2 YYNGEE.

The J gene is TRBJ2-3, the V gene TRBV4-2; 8 bases map to TRBD2. Germline lookup yields CDR1 LGHNA and CDR2 YNFKEQ. CDR3 length equals 18 residues. The trim removed 0 bases at V and 3 bases at J, leaving 11 bases unmatched. In nucleotides, the CDR3 is TGTGCCAGCAGCCAAGATGGAGGGACGGGGGGGCAGACAGATACGCAGTATTTT. As protein: CASSQDGGTGGQTDTQYF.

This sequence joins TRBV19 and TRBJ1-5; D may be TRBD1 (5 bases). The CDR3 contains 14 residues. The ends were cut back, 5 bases at V and 5 bases at J, with 13 bases in the middle. Germline V CDR1 and CDR2: LNHDA, SQIVND (reference sequence). The CDR3 sequence is CASSSGWGDQPQHF. CDR3 in DNA: TGTGCCAGTAGTTCAGGTTGGGGGGATCAGCCCCAGCATTTT.

The rearrangement uses TRBV23-1 and TRBJ1-5, with D maybe TRBD1 (5 bases). TRBV23-1 is an ORF, with its function uncertain. Trimming cost V 3 bases and J 5 bases, with 20 bases left between them. The CDR3 length is 17 residues. CDR3 sequence (DNA): TGCGCCAGCAGTCACTTGGGACTACCGGGCCGCGATCAGCCCCAGCATTTT. Translation gives CASSHLGLPGRDQPQHF.

This sequence joins TRBV11-2 and TRBJ2-3; perhaps TRBD2 as D (6 bases). CDR1 is SGHAT and CDR2 is FQNNGV in the germline V gene. Trimming cost V 3 bases and J 2 bases, with 12 bases left between them. CDR3 length: 15 residues. CDR3 sequence (DNA): TGTGCCAGCAGCTTTTTAGCGGCCGACACAGATACGCAGTATTTT. This gives the protein CASSFLAADTDTQYF.